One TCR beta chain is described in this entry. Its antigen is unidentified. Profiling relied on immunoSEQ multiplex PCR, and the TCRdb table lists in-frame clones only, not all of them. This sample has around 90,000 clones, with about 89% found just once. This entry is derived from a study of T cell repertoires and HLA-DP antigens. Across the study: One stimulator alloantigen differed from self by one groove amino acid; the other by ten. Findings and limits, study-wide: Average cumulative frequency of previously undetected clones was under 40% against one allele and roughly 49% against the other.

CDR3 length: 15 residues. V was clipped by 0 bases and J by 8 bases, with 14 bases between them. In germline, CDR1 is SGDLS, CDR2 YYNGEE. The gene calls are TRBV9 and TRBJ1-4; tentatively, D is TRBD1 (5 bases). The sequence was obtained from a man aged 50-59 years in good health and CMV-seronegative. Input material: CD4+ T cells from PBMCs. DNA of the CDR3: TGTGCCAGCAGCGTAGGTCCAGGGATGGGAGAAAAACTGTTTTTT. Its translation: CASSVGPGMGEKLFF.